Here is one TCR beta chain with its context. The method was immunoSEQ multiplex PCR; TCRdb's version includes in-frame clones alone and lacks a portion of them. The table has some 1,100,000 clones, about 84% seen once. This CDR3 has 17 residues. CDR1 and CDR2 (germline): MGHRA, YSYEKL. V was pared by 2 bases and J by 0 bases, with 16 bases between. This record belongs to a study of shared clonotypes between healthy human individuals. The genes are TRBV4-1 and TRBJ1-1; D perhaps matches TRBD1 (6 bases). The receptor's source is a man aged 18 to 30 in good health. Some clones in this sample may be carry-over from other donors' samples. The material sequenced was memory CD4+ T cells from PBMCs. Sample subset: CD45RA-negative fraction. The CDR3 protein is CASSQRVRGSMNTEAFF. The DNA of the CDR3 is TGCGCCAGCAGCCAAAGGGTTAGGGGGAGCATGAACACTGAAGCTTTCTTT.